This TCR beta chain was recorded in a study of blood T cell repertoires in COVID-19 (TCRdb year 2020). Study-wide context: Collaborator samples came from the United States, Italy and Spain and covered acute and convalescent phases of COVID-19. The material from the prospective study consisted of cDNA or gDNA derived from T cells, B-cell-depleted T cells, or PBMCs. The dataset comprised deeply sampled blood TCRbeta repertoires from subjects exposed to, actively infected with, or recovered from COVID-19. The repertoires were made available in a free public database intended to serve as a resource for research on the immune response to SARS-CoV-2. Samples came from the ongoing ImmuneRACE study (first 160 participants) plus 1,254 subjects from 6 global collaborators. A de-identified subject ID, COVID-19 status, age in years and sex were almost always included in the sample metadata. Where available, HLA class I and class II types were obtained from metadata supplied by the sample provider rather than from assay-based typing.

At one collaborating source in Seattle, patients were enrolled during active infection and were followed longitudinally through the course of disease. Each collaborating institution followed its own protocols to collect whole blood in K2EDTA tubes. For TCRbeta analysis, collaborators shipped samples as frozen whole blood, isolated PBMCs, or DNA extracted from either of those sample types. TCRbeta CDR3 regions were amplified from genomic DNA using the immunoSEQ Assay, a bias-controlled multiplex PCR. From the authors' description of their analysis: Within the assay, amplification of reference gene primers was used to estimate how many nucleated cells each sample contained. To quantify the absolute abundance of each unique TCRbeta CDR3 rearrangement, sequence reads were collapsed and filtered. For each sample, productive Simpson clonality was calculated as the square root of Simpson's diversity index across productive rearrangements. Here the immuneACCESS table is served through TCRdb, limited to in-frame sequences with V and J called. Missing clones are a known gap in these copies; in checked studies unresolved V genes cover under half, and the rest lacks a known reason. V and J calls and clone size are those listed in that table; D and trimming were worked out from the DNA. The sample table holds hundreds of thousands of clones, of which about four fifths were seen once. The ten most abundant clones make up around 7% of the sample.

To note about this clone: What this receptor recognizes is not known. Per-base qualities were not stored, and no clone one base away is much larger. The sample carries other DNA sequences with the same CDR3.

Including cysteine and phenylalanine, the CDR3 has 13 amino acids. Of all the DNA, just the CDR3 is kept, 39 bases in frame from base 1. The germline V gene supplies CDR1 SGDLS and CDR2 YYNGEE. The germline ends are 7 bases apart after V is trimmed by 4 bases and J by 0 bases. Overall study outcomes, separate from this receptor: How much clinical and demographic metadata was included differed by source and by participant, and the metadata was provided uncurated.

Sequenced input: peripheral blood. The sequence came from a woman older than 75 with COVID-19, enrolled during active disease. The chain employs TRBV9 and TRBJ1-1, with the D gene too uncertain to name. CDR3 sequence: CASSSQMNTEAFF. The sequenced DNA: TGTGCCAGCAGCTCCCAAATGAACACTGAAGCTTTCTTT.